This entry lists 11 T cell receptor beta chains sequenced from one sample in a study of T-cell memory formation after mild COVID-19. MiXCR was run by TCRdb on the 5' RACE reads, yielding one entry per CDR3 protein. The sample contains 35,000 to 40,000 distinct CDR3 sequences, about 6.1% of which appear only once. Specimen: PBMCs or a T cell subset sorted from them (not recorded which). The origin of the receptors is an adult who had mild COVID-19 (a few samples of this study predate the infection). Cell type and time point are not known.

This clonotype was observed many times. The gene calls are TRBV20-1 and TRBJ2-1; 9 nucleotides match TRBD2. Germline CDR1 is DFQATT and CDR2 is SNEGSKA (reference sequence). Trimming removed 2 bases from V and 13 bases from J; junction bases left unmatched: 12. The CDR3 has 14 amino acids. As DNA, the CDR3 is TGCAGTGCTAGACCTAGCGGGGCCGCTGGGGGTCAGTTCTTC. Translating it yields CSARPSGAAGGQFF.

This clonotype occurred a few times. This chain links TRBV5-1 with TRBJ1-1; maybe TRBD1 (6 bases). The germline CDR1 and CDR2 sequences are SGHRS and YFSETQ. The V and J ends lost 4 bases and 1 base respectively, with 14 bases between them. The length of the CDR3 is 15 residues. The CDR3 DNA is TGCGCCAGCAGCCTGGCTCCGGGACAGAACACTGAAGCTTTCTTT. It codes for CASSLAPGQNTEAFF.

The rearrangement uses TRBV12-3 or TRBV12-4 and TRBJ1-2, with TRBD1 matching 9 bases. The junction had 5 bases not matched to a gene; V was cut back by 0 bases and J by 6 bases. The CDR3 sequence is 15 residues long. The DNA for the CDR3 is TGTGCCAGCAGTTTAGCGGGACAGGGAAGGCATGGCTACACCTTC. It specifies CASSLAGQGRHGYTF.

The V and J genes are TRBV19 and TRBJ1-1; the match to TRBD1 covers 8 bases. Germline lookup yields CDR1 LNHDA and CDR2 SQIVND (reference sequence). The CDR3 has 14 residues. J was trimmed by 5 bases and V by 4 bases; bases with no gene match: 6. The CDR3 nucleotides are TGTGCCAGTAGTACAGGACAGGGATTAACTGAAGCTTTCTTT. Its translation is CASSTGQGLTEAFF.

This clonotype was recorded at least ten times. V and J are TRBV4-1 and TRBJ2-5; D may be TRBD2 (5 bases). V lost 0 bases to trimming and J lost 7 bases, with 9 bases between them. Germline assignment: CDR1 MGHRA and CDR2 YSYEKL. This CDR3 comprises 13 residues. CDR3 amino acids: CASSQDPGGTQYF. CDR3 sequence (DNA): TGCGCCAGCAGCCAAGATCCAGGAGGGACCCAGTACTTC.

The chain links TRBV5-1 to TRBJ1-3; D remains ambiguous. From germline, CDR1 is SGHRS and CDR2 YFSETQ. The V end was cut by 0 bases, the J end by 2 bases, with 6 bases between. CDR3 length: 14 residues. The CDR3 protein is CASSLEDPGNTIYF. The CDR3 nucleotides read TGCGCCAGCAGCTTGGAAGACCCTGGAAACACCATATATTTT.

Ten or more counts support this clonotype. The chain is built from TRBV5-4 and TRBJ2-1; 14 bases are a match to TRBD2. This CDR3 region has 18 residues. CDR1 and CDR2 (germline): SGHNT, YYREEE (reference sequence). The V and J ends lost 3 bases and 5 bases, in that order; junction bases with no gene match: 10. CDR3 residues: CASSSGTSGSSGHNEQFF. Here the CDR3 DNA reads TGTGCCAGCAGCTCCGGGACTAGCGGGAGTAGTGGGCACAATGAGCAGTTCTTC.

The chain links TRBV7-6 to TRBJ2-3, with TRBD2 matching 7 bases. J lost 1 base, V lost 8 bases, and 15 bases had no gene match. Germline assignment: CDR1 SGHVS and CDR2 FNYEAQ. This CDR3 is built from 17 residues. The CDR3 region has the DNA TGTGCCAGCCGGCGGAGCGGGGTATCCTCCCGCACAGATACGCAGTATTTT. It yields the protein CASRRSGVSSRTDTQYF.

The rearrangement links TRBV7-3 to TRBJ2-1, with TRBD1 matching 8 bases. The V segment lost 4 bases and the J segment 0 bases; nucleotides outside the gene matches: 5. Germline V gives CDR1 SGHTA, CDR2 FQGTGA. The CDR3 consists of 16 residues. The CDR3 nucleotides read TGTGCCAGCAGCTCTTCAGGGGGCGGCTCCTACAATGAGCAGTTCTTC. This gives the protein CASSSSGGGSYNEQFF.

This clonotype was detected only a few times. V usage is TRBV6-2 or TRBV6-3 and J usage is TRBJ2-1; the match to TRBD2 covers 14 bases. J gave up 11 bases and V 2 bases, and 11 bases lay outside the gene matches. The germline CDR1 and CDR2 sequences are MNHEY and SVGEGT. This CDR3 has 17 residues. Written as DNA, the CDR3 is TGTGCCAGCAGTTACCGCACCGGGACTAGCGGGGGTTTGAAGCAGTTCTTC. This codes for CASSYRTGTSGGLKQFF.

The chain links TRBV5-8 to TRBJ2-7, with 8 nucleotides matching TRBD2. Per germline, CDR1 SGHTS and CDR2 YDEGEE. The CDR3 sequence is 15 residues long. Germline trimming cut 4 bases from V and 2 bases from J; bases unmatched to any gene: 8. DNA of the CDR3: TGTGCCAGCAGCCAAAAGGGGCGGGGGGCCTACGAGCAGTACTTC. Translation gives CASSQKGRGAYEQYF.